The 8 T cell receptor beta chains below were found in one sample sequenced in a study of T cell repertoires in cytomegalovirus infection. Antigen specificity for these receptors is unknown. TCRdb redid the calling of the reads with MiXCR, one entry per CDR3 protein. In the table there are roughly 860,000 distinct CDR3 sequences, approximately 29% of which are singletons. The source was cultured CD8+ T cells from PBMCs, collected from culture after CMV antigen stimulation. All receptors derive from a human donor in good health (CMV status not recorded). Some clones in this sample may be carry-over from other donors' samples.

This clonotype has more than one count but fewer than ten. This sequence joins TRBV28 and TRBJ2-3; 9 nucleotides line up with TRBD1. CDR1 and CDR2 (germline): MDHEN, SYDVKM. This CDR3 has 16 amino acids. The V gene end was trimmed by 5 bases and the J gene end by 3 bases; junction bases not matched to a gene: 9. CDR3 loop: CASSTRQGVVTDTQYF. The CDR3 DNA is TGTGCCAGCAGTACCCGACAGGGGGTAGTAACAGATACGCAGTATTTT.

The rearrangement links TRBV10-2 to TRBJ1-1; possible D gene TRBD1, 6 bases. V lost 7 bases, J lost 1 base, and 10 bases lay in between. The V gene's germline CDR1 is WSHSY and CDR2 SAAADI. CDR3 size: 13 residues. Here the CDR3 DNA reads TGCGCCAGCAACAAGGGACAGAACACTGAAGCTTTCTTT. Its protein product is CASNKGQNTEAFF.

The gene calls are TRBV5-5 and TRBJ2-3, with D perhaps assigned TRBD1 or TRBD2 (5 bases each). CDR3 length: 16 amino acids. CDR1 SGHKS and CDR2 YYEKEE come from the germline V gene (reference sequence). V lost 4 bases to trimming and J lost 3 bases, with 18 bases between them. The CDR3 DNA is TGTGCCAGCAGCCTGGCCGGGACGGTGGGAACAGATACGCAGTATTTT. Protein: CASSLAGTVGTDTQYF.

This clonotype was detected a few times. The genes are TRBV29-1 and TRBJ1-1; weak D call: TRBD1 (5 bases). Germline lookup yields CDR1 SQVTM and CDR2 ANQGSEA. The CDR3 runs 21 residues. V lost 0 bases, J lost 2 bases, and 31 bases lay in between. The CDR3: CSVEDLPRGRGLTGGNTEAFF. CDR3 nucleotide sequence: TGCAGCGTTGAAGATCTACCGAGGGGAAGAGGTCTCACCGGGGGAAACACTGAAGCTTTCTTT.

The J gene is TRBJ1-1, the V gene TRBV6-5, with 7 bases lining up with TRBD1. Germline V gives CDR1 MNHEY, CDR2 SVGAGI. This CDR3 has 12 amino acids. The junction had 7 bases not matched to a gene; V was cut back by 8 bases and J by 7 bases. CDR3 sequence reads: CASHRGRNEAFF. Written as DNA, the CDR3 is TGTGCCAGCCACAGGGGACGTAATGAAGCTTTCTTT.

This clonotype was found a few times. V usage is TRBV6-1 and J usage is TRBJ1-2, with unresolved D. V gave up 2 bases and J gave up 0 bases, with 10 bases separating them. The CDR3 extends over 15 amino acids. The V gene's germline CDR1 is MNHNS and CDR2 SASEGT. CDR3 loop: CASSEMDPTNYGYTF. Here the CDR3 DNA reads TGTGCCAGCAGTGAAATGGACCCTACTAACTATGGCTACACCTTC.

The chain recombines TRBV27 with TRBJ2-2, with TRBD2 matching 12 bases. The length of the CDR3 is 15 residues. V shed 4 bases and J 7 bases; nucleotides not matched to a gene: 4. Germline V gene data show CDR1 as MNHEY and CDR2 as SMNVEV (reference sequence). In DNA form, the CDR3 reads TGTGCCAGCAGTTGGCTAGCGGGGGGGAACGGGGAGCTGTTTTTT. Its protein is CASSWLAGGNGELFF.

This clonotype occurred a few times. The CDR3 sequence: CSARQNKGGYGYTF. The CDR3 nucleotides read TGCAGTGCTAGACAAAATAAGGGGGGCTATGGCTACACCTTC. The rearrangement uses TRBV20-1 and TRBJ1-2; the D gene is possibly TRBD1 (6 bases). The CDR3 is 14 residues long. Germline CDR1 reads DFQATT; CDR2 reads SNEGSKA (reference sequence). Trimming left V 2 bases short and J 4 bases short, with 14 bases between.